This T cell receptor beta chain was recovered during a study of blood T cell repertoires in COVID-19. Germline CDR1 and CDR2: MNHEY and SVGAGI. V was pared by 5 bases and J by 3 bases, with 10 bases between. This CDR3 is 13 amino acids long. Study processing details: Estimation of nucleated cell counts was performed using reference gene primer amplification. Libraries were prepared by immunoSEQ multiplex PCR; TCRdb keeps only in-frame clonotypes and omits some of them. V and J calls and clone size follow that table, whereas D and trimming were derived from the DNA. The repertoire includes roughly 130,000 clones, more than 70% of them detected once, and under 15% sits in the top ten.

The sequence came from a woman in her twenties or thirties who had recovered from COVID-19. V and J are TRBV6-5 and TRBJ1-1; no firm D call. The specimen was peripheral blood. CDR3 in DNA: TGTGCCAGCAGTACGAGTGAATACACTGAAGCTTTCTTT. Translated: CASSTSEYTEAFF.